This record covers a single T cell receptor beta chain. Its antigen specificity is not known. Per-nucleotide qualities are absent, and no much larger clonotype sits a single base away. Instrument used: Illumina HiSeq 1500. TCRdb passed the public sequencing reads through fastp at Q25 and MiXCR, retaining productive beta sequences. Records with the same CDR3 protein are collapsed into one entry carrying the most frequent genes and DNA. This sample lists about 920,000 distinct CDR3 sequences; roughly 30% were detected once. Over 12% of the sample is in the top ten clones. The intended sense of this specimen's treatment or condition label: in vitro stimulation with specific CMV peptide epitopes to enrich CMV-specific T cells. This sample stems from a study of T cell repertoires in cytomegalovirus infection (dated by TCRdb to between 2017 and 2020). The study in broad terms: The peptide stimulations were aimed at well-studied HLA-B-restricted epitopes as well as recently identified HLA-C-restricted CMV epitopes, whose presentation resists viral immunomodulation. Because public TCR beta signatures pointed to carriage of CMV infection together with the matching HLA type, the HLA type of each donor mattered for the analysis. What the research found in general, with its limitations: In both this cohort and an independent cohort of more than 350 donors, the cumulative frequency of public TCR beta family members distinguished carriers of CMV infection plus the relevant HLA type. The ex vivo response was dominated by HLA-C-restricted CMV-specific TCR beta clonotypes, which also provided the single most frequent clonotype in two of eight donors.

The germline ends are 19 bases apart after V is trimmed by 3 bases and J by 4 bases. Taken from cysteine to valine, the CDR3 has 16 residues. Only CDR3 DNA is held: 48 bases, read in frame from base 1. CDR1 and CDR2 are read off the germline V gene as MNHEY and SVGEGT. This TCR derives from a human donor in good health (CMV status not recorded). Some clones in this sample may be carry-over from other donors' samples. The rearranged chain carries TRBV6-2 or TRBV6-3 and TRBJ2-7, with no reliable assignment of the D segment. The specimen was cultured CD8+ T cells from PBMCs, collected from culture after CMV antigen stimulation. CDR3 reads: CASSYSRNTVSYEQYV. The nucleotides read TGTGCCAGCAGTTATTCTAGGAACACTGTTTCTTACGAGCAGTACGTC.